This entry concerns a single T cell receptor (beta chain). This record belongs to a study of T cell changes during pregnancy in multiple sclerosis. Assay: immunoSEQ multiplex PCR; the TCRdb copy retains only in-frame clones and omits some. The top ten hold roughly 5% of the sample, which has some 21,000 clones, approximately 90% seen once. Germline V lookup: CDR1 MGHRA, CDR2 YSYEKL. This CDR3 is 16 amino acids long. Between the trimmed V and J ends, which lost 4 bases and 0 bases, there was a span of 14 bases. Sequenced material: CD8+ T cells from peripheral blood mononuclear cells, taken in the second trimester of pregnancy. V and J are TRBV4-1 and TRBJ2-3, with D unresolved. This receptor was identified in a female donor in good health, enrolled as a control in a pregnancy study. In DNA, the CDR3 is TGCGCCAGCAGCCCCCCCTTAGCAGCTAGCACAGATACGCAGTATTTT. Amino acid sequence: CASSPPLAASTDTQYF.